The 10 T cell receptor beta chains reported below all come from one sample, sequenced in a study of blood T cell repertoires in COVID-19. Clones were sequenced by immunoSEQ multiplex PCR, and TCRdb holds only the in-frame ones, with some missing. The sample has about 67,000 clones, 75% to 85% seen once. Sequencing input: peripheral blood. The source is a woman aged 55-69 years with acute or convalescent COVID-19.

V and J are TRBV10-3 and TRBJ2-6; no clear D gene. The V end lost 3 bases, the J end lost 1 base, and 13 bases lay between the germline ends. Looked up from germline, CDR1 is ENHRY and CDR2 is SYGVKD. The CDR3 contains 17 residues. In nucleotides, the CDR3 is TGTGCCATCAGTGATATCGCGCGGCTGTCTGGGGCCAACGTCCTGACTTTC. It is translated as CAISDIARLSGANVLTF.

V usage is TRBV5-6 and J usage is TRBJ1-2; D is ambiguous. CDR1 and CDR2 (germline): SGHDT, YYEEEE. With 3 bases removed from V and 6 bases from J, the gap between germline ends came to 15 bases. This CDR3 is built from 14 residues. The CDR3, as DNA: TGTGCCAGCAGCTCCTGGTTGAACAGTGATGGCTACACCTTC. Amino acids: CASSSWLNSDGYTF.

The chain uses TRBV19 and TRBJ2-7, with D tentatively TRBD1 (6 bases). Looked up from germline, CDR1 is LNHDA and CDR2 is SQIVND (reference sequence). The CDR3 runs 13 residues. Trimming left V 5 bases short and J 7 bases short, with 15 bases between. The CDR3 here is CASSGNRVTEQYF. The CDR3 DNA is TGTGCCAGTAGTGGAAACAGGGTGACGGAGCAGTACTTC.

The gene calls are TRBV6-5 and TRBJ1-4; D unclear. Per germline, CDR1 MNHEY and CDR2 SVGAGI. V was clipped by 7 bases and J by 5 bases, with 14 bases between them. This CDR3 region has 14 residues. For the CDR3, the DNA is TGTGCCAGCACTTCACGGAGCGTCAATGAAAAACTGTTTTTT. It yields the protein CASTSRSVNEKLFF.

The chain links TRBV6-2 or TRBV6-3 to TRBJ2-5, with D possibly TRBD2 on 5 matching bases. This CDR3 region has 12 residues. Germline assignment: CDR1 MNHEY and CDR2 SVGEGT. With 7 bases removed from V and 5 bases from J, the gap between germline ends came to 11 bases. In DNA, the CDR3 is TGTGCCAGCACCCCTCGGAGGGAGACCCAGTACTTC. Its translation is CASTPRRETQYF.

The chain links TRBV12-5 to TRBJ1-1, with D maybe TRBD1 (6 bases). Germline V gene data show CDR1 as LGHNT and CDR2 as FRNRAP. The CDR3 runs 16 residues. Trimming pared 0 bases from V and 6 bases from J, leaving 17 bases between. The CDR3 spells CASGLVASHRVSEAFF. Written as DNA, the CDR3 is TGTGCTAGTGGTTTGGTGGCCTCCCACAGGGTGTCTGAAGCTTTCTTT.

The chain links TRBV7-6 to TRBJ2-1, with D possibly matching TRBD1 (5 bases). V lost 0 bases and J lost 0, with 6 bases in between. From germline, CDR1 is SGHVS and CDR2 FNYEAQ. CDR3 length: 15 amino acids. The CDR3 spells CASSLADNSYNEQFF. The DNA of the CDR3 is TGTGCCAGCAGCTTAGCGGACAACTCCTACAATGAGCAGTTCTTC. The variable domain in full, with the rest retrieved from reference TRBV7-6 and TRBJ2-1, is GAGVSQSPRYKVTKRGQDVALRCDPISGHVSLYWYRQALGQGPEFLTYFNYEAQQDKSGLPNDRFSAERPEGSISTLTIQRTEQRDSAMYRCASSLADNSYNEQFFGPGTRLTVL.

This clone was counted a few times. The chain links TRBV7-9 to TRBJ2-7; weak D call: TRBD1 (5 bases). There are 14 residues in the CDR3. Germline assignment: CDR1 SEHNR and CDR2 FQNEAQ (reference sequence). Between the trimmed V and J ends, which lost 1 base and 2 bases, there was a span of 9 bases. The CDR3 DNA follows: TGTGCCAGCAGCTTAGGGACATCAACCTACGAGCAGTACTTC. Residues: CASSLGTSTYEQYF.

The V call is TRBV11-3, the J call TRBJ1-5; D possibly corresponds to TRBD1 (6 bases). The germline gives CDR1 SGHNT, CDR2 YENEEA. The CDR3 consists of 14 residues. V gave up 5 bases and J gave up 6 bases, with 14 bases separating them. The CDR3, as DNA: TGTGCCAGCAGCCTACAGGGAAGGGGTCAGCCCCAGCATTTT. This gives the protein CASSLQGRGQPQHF.

This clone has a handful of counts. This rearrangement joins TRBV5-4 to TRBJ2-2, with 15 positions matching TRBD2. The CDR3 runs 15 residues. V trimming: 9 bases; J trimming: 5 bases; junction bases outside the gene matches: 5. CDR1 and CDR2 (germline): SGHNT, YYREEE (reference sequence). In nucleotides, the CDR3 is TGTGCCACCTCGGGACTAGCGGGGGGTACCGGGGAGCTGTTTTTT. Residues: CATSGLAGGTGELFF.